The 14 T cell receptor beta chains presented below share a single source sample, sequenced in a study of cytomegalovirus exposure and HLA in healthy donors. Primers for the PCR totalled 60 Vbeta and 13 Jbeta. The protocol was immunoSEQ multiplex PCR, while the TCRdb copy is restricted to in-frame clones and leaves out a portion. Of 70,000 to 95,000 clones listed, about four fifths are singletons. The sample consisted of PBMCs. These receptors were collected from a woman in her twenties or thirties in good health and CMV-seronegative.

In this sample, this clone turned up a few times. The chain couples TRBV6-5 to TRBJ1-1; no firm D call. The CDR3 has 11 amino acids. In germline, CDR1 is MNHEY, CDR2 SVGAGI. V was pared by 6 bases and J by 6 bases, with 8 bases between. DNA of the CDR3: TGTGCCAGCAGCCCTCGGGCTGAAGCTTTCTTT. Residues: CASSPRAEAFF.

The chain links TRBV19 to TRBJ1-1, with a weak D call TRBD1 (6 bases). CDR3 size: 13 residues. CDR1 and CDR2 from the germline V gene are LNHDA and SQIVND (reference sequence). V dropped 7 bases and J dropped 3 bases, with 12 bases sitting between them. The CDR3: CASKDRSDTEAFF. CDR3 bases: TGTGCCAGTAAAGACAGGTCGGACACTGAAGCTTTCTTT.

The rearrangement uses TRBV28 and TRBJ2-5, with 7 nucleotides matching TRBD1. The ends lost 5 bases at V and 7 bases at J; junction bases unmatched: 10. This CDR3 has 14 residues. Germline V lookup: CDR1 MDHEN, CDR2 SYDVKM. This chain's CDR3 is CASSATGTIMTQYF. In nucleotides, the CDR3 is TGTGCCAGCAGTGCGACAGGGACAATTATGACCCAGTACTTC.

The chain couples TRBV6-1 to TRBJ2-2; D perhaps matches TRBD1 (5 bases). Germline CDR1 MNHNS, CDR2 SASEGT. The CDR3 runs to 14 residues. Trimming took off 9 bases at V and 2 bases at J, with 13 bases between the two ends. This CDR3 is CASRQIQNTGELFF. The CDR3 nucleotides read TGTGCCAGTCGACAGATTCAAAACACCGGGGAGCTGTTTTTT.

The CDR3: CASSLRTGGWNEQFF. The CDR3 bases are TGTGCCAGCAGCCTTCGGACAGGGGGCTGGAATGAGCAGTTCTTC. The V call is TRBV14, the J call TRBJ2-1; 11 bases line up with TRBD1. V gave up 4 bases and J gave up 7 bases; unmatched junction bases: 6. The CDR3 sequence is 15 residues long. Germline CDR1 is SGHDN and CDR2 is FVKESK.

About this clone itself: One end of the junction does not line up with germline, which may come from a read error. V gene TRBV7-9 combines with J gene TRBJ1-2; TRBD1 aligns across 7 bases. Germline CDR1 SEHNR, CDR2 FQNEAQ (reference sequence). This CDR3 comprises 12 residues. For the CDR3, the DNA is TGTTCCAGCAGCTTATTGGGACAGCCGTACACCTTC. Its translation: CSSSLLGQPYTF. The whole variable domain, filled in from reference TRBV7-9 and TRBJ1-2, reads DTGVSQNPRHKITKRGQNVTFRCDPISEHNRLYWYRQTLGQGPEFLTYFQNEAQLEKSRLLSDRFSAERPKGSFSTLEIQRTEQGDSAMYLCSSSLLGQPYTFGSGTRLTVV.

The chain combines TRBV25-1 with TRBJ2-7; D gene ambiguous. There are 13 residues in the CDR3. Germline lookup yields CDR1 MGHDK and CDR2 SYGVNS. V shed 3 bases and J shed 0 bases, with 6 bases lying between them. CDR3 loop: CASSEAGSYEQYF. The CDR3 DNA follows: TGTGCCAGCAGTGAGGCTGGCTCCTACGAGCAGTACTTC.

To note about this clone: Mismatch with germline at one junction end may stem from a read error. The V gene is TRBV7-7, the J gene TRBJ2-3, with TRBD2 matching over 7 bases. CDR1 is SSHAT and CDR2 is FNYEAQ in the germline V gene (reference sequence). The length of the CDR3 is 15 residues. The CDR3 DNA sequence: TGTGCTAGCAGCTTTTCTGCGGGGGTCACAGATACGCAGTATTTT. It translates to CASSFSAGVTDTQYF.

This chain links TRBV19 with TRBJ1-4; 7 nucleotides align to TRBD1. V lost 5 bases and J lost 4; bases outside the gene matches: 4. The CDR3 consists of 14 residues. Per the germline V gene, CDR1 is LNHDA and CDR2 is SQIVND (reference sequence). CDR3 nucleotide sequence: TGTGCCAGTAGTTTGAGACAGGGTAATGAAAAACTGTTTTTT. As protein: CASSLRQGNEKLFF.

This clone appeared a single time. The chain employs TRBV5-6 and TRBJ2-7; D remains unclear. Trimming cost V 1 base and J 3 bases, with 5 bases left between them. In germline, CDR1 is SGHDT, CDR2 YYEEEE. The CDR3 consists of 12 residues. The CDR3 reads CASSLSSYEQYF. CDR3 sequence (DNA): TGTGCCAGCAGCTTGTCTAGCTACGAGCAGTACTTC. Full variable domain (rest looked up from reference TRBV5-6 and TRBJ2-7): DAGVTQSPTHLIKTRGQQVTLRCSPKSGHDTVSWYQQALGQGPQFIFQYYEEEERQRGNFPDRFSGHQFPNYSSELNVNALLLGDSALYLCASSLSSYEQYFGPGTRLTVT.

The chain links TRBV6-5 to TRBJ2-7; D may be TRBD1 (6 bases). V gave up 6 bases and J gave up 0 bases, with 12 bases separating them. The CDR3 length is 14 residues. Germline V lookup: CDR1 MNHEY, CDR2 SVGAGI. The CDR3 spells CASRSGTHSYEQYF. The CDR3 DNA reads TGTGCCAGCAGATCCGGGACACACTCCTACGAGCAGTACTTC.

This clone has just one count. CDR3 region: CSARTDYGYTF. The CDR3 DNA follows: TGCAGTGCTAGAACGGACTATGGCTACACCTTC. The chain has TRBV20-1 and TRBJ1-2; D call uncertain. From germline, CDR1 is DFQATT and CDR2 SNEGSKA (reference sequence). V lost 2 bases, J lost 3 bases, and 4 bases lay in between. This CDR3 has 11 residues.

The CDR3: CASSPTSGSYEQYF. The CDR3 coding sequence is TGTGCCAGCAGCCCTACGAGCGGTTCCTACGAGCAGTACTTC. This chain uses TRBV14 with TRBJ2-7, with D perhaps TRBD2 (5 bases). Trimming took 4 bases from V and 1 from J, leaving 11 bases between them. CDR1 and CDR2 (germline): SGHDN, FVKESK. This CDR3 comprises 14 residues. The variable domain in full, with the rest retrieved from reference TRBV14 and TRBJ2-7, is EAGVTQFPSHSVIEKGQTVTLRCDPISGHDNLYWYRRVMGKEIKFLLHFVKESKQDESGMPNNRFLAERTGGTYSTLKVQPAELEDSGVYFCASSPTSGSYEQYFGPGTRLTVT.

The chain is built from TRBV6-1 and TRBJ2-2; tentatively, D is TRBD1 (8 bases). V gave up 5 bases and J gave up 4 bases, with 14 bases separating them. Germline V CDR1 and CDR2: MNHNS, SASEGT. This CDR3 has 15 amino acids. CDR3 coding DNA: TGTGCCAGCAGTTTAAACAGGGGGGGCACCGGGGAGCTGTTTTTT. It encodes CASSLNRGGTGELFF.